Sequencing of this TCR beta chain was carried out in a study of identical twins. J lost 8 bases, V lost 5 bases, and 5 bases had no gene match. The CDR3 loop spans 12 amino acids. Germline V gives CDR1 MNHEY, CDR2 SMNVEV (reference sequence). Regarding this clonotype: Its antigen is not identified.

Each CDR3 protein is one row after TCRdb ran MiXCR on the 5' RACE reads. The sample holds about 280,000 distinct CDR3 sequences, 8% to 9% seen once. Findings and caveats of the study: Cord blood beta clonotypes present at high abundance carried fewer insertions; no such pattern appeared in memory repertoires. Cross-sectional statistics underpinned the conclusions; the same donors were not followed.

This sample was also put to use in a study of yellow fever vaccine responses in identical twins.

The genes are TRBV27 and TRBJ1-2, with TRBD1 matching over 7 bases. The sample was memory (CD45RO+) T cells sorted from blood. The TCR was taken from a woman aged 18 to 35 in good health. The CDR3 region is CASSVTGKGYTF. DNA of the CDR3: TGTGCCAGCAGTGTGACAGGGAAAGGCTACACCTTC.